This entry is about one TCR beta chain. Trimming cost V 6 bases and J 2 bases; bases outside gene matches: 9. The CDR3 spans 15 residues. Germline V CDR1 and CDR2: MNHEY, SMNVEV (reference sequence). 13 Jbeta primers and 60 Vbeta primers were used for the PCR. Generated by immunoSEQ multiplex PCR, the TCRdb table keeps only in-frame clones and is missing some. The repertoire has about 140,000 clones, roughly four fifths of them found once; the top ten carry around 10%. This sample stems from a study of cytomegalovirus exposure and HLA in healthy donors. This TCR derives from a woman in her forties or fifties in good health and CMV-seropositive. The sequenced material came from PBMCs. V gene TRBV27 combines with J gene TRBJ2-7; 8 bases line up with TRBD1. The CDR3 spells CASRVSLQGAYEQYF. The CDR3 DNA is TGTGCCAGCAGAGTATCACTACAGGGGGCCTACGAGCAGTACTTC.